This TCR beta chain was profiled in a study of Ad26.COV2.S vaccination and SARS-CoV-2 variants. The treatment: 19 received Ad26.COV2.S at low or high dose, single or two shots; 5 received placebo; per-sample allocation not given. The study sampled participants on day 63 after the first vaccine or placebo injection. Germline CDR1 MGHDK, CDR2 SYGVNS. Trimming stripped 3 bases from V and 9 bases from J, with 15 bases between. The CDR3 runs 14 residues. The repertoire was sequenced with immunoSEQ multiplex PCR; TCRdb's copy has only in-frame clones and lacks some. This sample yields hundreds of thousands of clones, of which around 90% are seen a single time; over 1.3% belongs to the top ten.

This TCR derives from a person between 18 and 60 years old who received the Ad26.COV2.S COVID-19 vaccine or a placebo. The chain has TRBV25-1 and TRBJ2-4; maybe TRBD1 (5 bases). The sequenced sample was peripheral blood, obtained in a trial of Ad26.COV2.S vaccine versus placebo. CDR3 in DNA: TGTGCCAGCAGTGACGGCAGGAATAGGGGCATTCAGTACTTC. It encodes CASSDGRNRGIQYF. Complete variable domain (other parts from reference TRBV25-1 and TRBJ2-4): EADIYQTPRYLVIGTGKKITLECSQTMGHDKMYWYQQDPGMELHLIHYSYGVNSTEKGDLSSESTVSRIRTEHFPLTLESARPSHTSQYLCASSDGRNRGIQYFGAGTRLSVL.